Below are 18 T cell receptor beta chains sequenced from a single sample in a study of T-cell reconstitution after alpha-beta-depleted transplantation in children. Broader study findings: About two months after transplant, alpha-beta T cells reportedly came from several hundred expanded graft clones.

Their recognized antigens are unknown. TCRbeta library construction was performed incorporating unique molecular identifiers. TCRdb itself ran the PCR reads through MiXCR, one entry per CDR3 protein. The sample includes fewer than 35,000 distinct CDR3 sequences, roughly 6.7% of them seen just once. Sequencing was performed on peripheral blood, taken 60 days after TCRalphabeta/CD19-depleted stem cell transplant. The receptors here all came from a child under two years old who had a stem cell transplant for acute myeloid leukemia, so the T cells may come from the graft donor.

This clonotype showed up many times. The DNA of the CDR3 is TGTGCCAGCAGTTTGGGGCGGACCTACGAGCAGTACTTC. Its translation is CASSLGRTYEQYF. This chain joins TRBV12-3 or TRBV12-4 and TRBJ2-7; maybe TRBD1 (5 bases). Trimming stripped 3 bases from V and 2 bases from J, with 8 bases between. This CDR3 region has 13 residues.

This clonotype showed up many times. This chain joins TRBV28 and TRBJ2-7; 14 nucleotides agree with TRBD2. This CDR3 is 16 amino acids long. The germline CDR1 and CDR2 sequences are MDHEN and SYDVKM. With 1 base clipped from V and 5 bases from J, the junction kept 4 bases outside the gene matches. This CDR3 reads CASSLYGTSGSNEQYF. The DNA for the CDR3 is TGTGCCAGCAGTTTATATGGGACTAGCGGGAGTAACGAGCAGTACTTC.

This clonotype was detected only a few times. The chain carries TRBV9 and TRBJ2-2; TRBD1 agrees at 7 bases. CDR1 and CDR2 from the germline V gene are SGDLS and YYNGEE. The CDR3 has 13 amino acids. J was trimmed by 1 base and V by 8 bases; bases with no gene match: 2. The CDR3 DNA reads as TGTGCCAGTCGGACAGGGAACACCGGGGAGCTGTTTTTT. Translated: CASRTGNTGELFF.

This clonotype was seen repeatedly, ten times or more. The chain joins TRBV28 to TRBJ2-5, with TRBD1 as a possible D gene (5 bases). V was clipped by 7 bases and J by 1 base, with 10 bases between them. Per germline, CDR1 MDHEN and CDR2 SYDVKM. This CDR3 contains 13 residues. CDR3 region: CASTSGRQETQYF. The CDR3 DNA follows: TGTGCCAGCACCTCAGGGCGCCAAGAGACCCAGTACTTC.

This clonotype was seen repeatedly, ten times or more. A much larger clone sits a single nucleotide away, making a read error possible. J is TRBJ1-1 and V is TRBV13; D not certain. Germline-derived CDR1 and CDR2 are PRHDT and FYEKMQ (reference sequence). The V and J ends lost 6 bases and 11 bases respectively, with 16 bases between them. CDR3 length: 12 residues. The DNA for the CDR3 is TGTGCCAGCAGTGTTATTGGGGAGTTTGCTTTCTTT. This encodes CASSVIGEFAFF.

This clonotype was counted many times. V is TRBV7-3 and J is TRBJ2-1; TRBD1 is a possible D gene (6 bases). The CDR3 runs to 16 residues. Trimming left V 5 bases short and J 4 bases short, with 18 bases between. CDR1 and CDR2 (germline): SGHTA, FQGTGA. The CDR3 DNA is TGTGCCAGCAGCCCCCCAGGGGTCCGGGGATACAATGAGCAGTTCTTC. Its translation: CASSPPGVRGYNEQFF.

This clonotype was recorded many times. The rearrangement links TRBV12-3 or TRBV12-4 to TRBJ2-1; 7 bases align to TRBD1. The J segment lost 1 base and the V segment lost 9 bases, leaving 3 bases of the junction unmatched. This CDR3 is 13 amino acids long. The CDR3 nucleotides are TGTGCCAGGGGACAGTTTTCCTACAATGAGCAGTTCTTC. Translating it yields CARGQFSYNEQFF.

This clonotype was seen at least ten times. This chain joins TRBV28 and TRBJ2-7, with 8 positions matching TRBD1. The CDR3 totals 14 residues. Germline CDR1 and CDR2: MDHEN and SYDVKM. V shed 3 bases, J shed 2 bases, and the junction held 3 bases outside the gene matches. The CDR3 coding sequence is TGTGCCAGCAGTTTCGGACAGGGACCCTACGAGCAGTACTTC. Amino acid sequence: CASSFGQGPYEQYF.

In its sample, this clonotype was seen many times. The CDR3 is CASSLGTSHEQYF. The CDR3 bases are TGTGCCAGCAGCTTAGGGACTAGCCACGAGCAGTACTTC. V is TRBV11-2 and J is TRBJ2-7, with 8 positions matching TRBD2. Germline CDR1 reads SGHAT; CDR2 reads FQNNGV. The CDR3 extends over 13 amino acids. J gave up 5 bases and V 1 base, and 1 base lay outside the gene matches.

This clonotype showed up many times. This chain uses TRBV27 with TRBJ2-4; 11 bases agree with TRBD1. CDR3 length equals 16 residues. V shed 0 bases and J 9 bases; nucleotides not matched to a gene: 7. In germline, CDR1 is MNHEY, CDR2 SMNVEV (reference sequence). This CDR3 reads CASSLSGTGGRVIQYF. The CDR3 DNA reads as TGTGCCAGCAGTTTATCGGGGACAGGGGGAAGGGTCATTCAGTACTTC.

This clonotype was recorded many times. The chain recombines TRBV6-2 or TRBV6-3 with TRBJ2-2, with D maybe TRBD2 (5 bases). Germline V CDR1 and CDR2: MNHEY, SVGEGT. V lost 9 bases, J lost 0 bases, and 11 bases lay in between. The CDR3 is 14 residues long. CDR3 in DNA: TGTGCCAGTCTCGGACTCACGAACACCGGGGAGCTGTTTTTT. Residues: CASLGLTNTGELFF.

This clonotype occurred many times. The chain recombines TRBV11-2 with TRBJ2-7; TRBD2 is a possible D gene (5 bases). The CDR3 is made up of 13 amino acids. Germline CDR1 and CDR2: SGHAT and FQNNGV. V shed 1 base and J shed 3 bases, with 7 bases lying between them. The CDR3 is CASSLAGFYEQYF. The CDR3 DNA sequence: TGTGCCAGCAGCTTAGCGGGATTCTACGAGCAGTACTTC.

This clonotype has a count of ten or more. The V gene is TRBV27, the J gene TRBJ1-1; D remains ambiguous. The CDR3 length is 18 residues. Trimming cost V 2 bases and J 3 bases, with 22 bases left between them. Germline V gene sequence: CDR1 MNHEY, CDR2 SMNVEV (reference sequence). The CDR3 DNA is TGTGCCAGCAGTTTAGAAGGCGGTAATCCCCCCGTGGACACTGAAGCTTTCTTT. Encoded protein: CASSLEGGNPPVDTEAFF.

There are many counts of this clonotype. The chain joins TRBV29-1 to TRBJ2-7; TRBD2 might be the D (5 bases). V was pared by 1 base and J by 3 bases, with 31 bases between. From germline, CDR1 is SQVTM and CDR2 ANQGSEA. CDR3 size: 20 residues. The CDR3 reads CSVEGPSEGRHKTRYYEQYF. CDR3 in DNA: TGCAGCGTTGAAGGCCCCTCAGAGGGTAGGCACAAGACGAGGTACTACGAGCAGTACTTC.

This clonotype was observed at least ten times. The chain is built from TRBV7-6 and TRBJ2-7; D unresolved. Germline CDR1 and CDR2: SGHVS and FNYEAQ. Trimming took off 0 bases at V and 2 bases at J, with 11 bases between the two ends. The CDR3 sequence is 15 residues long. CDR3 bases: TGTGCCAGCAGCTTAGCGGTAGCATCCCCCTACGAGCAGTACTTC. Residues: CASSLAVASPYEQYF.

This clonotype was recorded many times. V usage is TRBV28 and J usage is TRBJ2-5; D is possibly TRBD1 or TRBD2 (5 bases each). Germline V gene sequence: CDR1 MDHEN, CDR2 SYDVKM. Trimming stripped 3 bases from V and 3 bases from J, with 17 bases between. CDR3 length: 16 residues. The CDR3 region is CASSFWQGGSKETQYF. The CDR3 nucleotides are TGTGCCAGCAGTTTTTGGCAGGGTGGGAGTAAAGAGACCCAGTACTTC.

This clonotype was picked up many times. V usage is TRBV28 and J usage is TRBJ1-5; 9 nucleotides align to TRBD1. V trimming: 7 bases; J trimming: 7 bases; junction bases outside the gene matches: 5. Germline-derived CDR1 and CDR2 are MDHEN and SYDVKM. The CDR3 is 13 residues long. The CDR3 sequence: CASTGTGLQPQHF. The CDR3, as DNA: TGTGCCAGCACCGGGACAGGGTTGCAGCCCCAGCATTTT.

This clonotype appeared many times. The chain joins TRBV11-2 to TRBJ1-2; 9 bases fit TRBD1. With V trimmed by 1 base and J by 6 bases, 9 bases remained unmatched. From germline, CDR1 is SGHAT and CDR2 FQNNGV. This CDR3 spans 16 amino acids. The CDR3 spells CASSLGPGQGGDGYTF. The CDR3 DNA is TGTGCCAGCAGCTTAGGTCCGGGACAGGGAGGGGATGGCTACACCTTC.